The rows below give T cell receptor beta chains drawn from one sample of a study of T-cell memory formation after mild COVID-19. TCRdb re-analysed the 5' RACE reads in MiXCR, keeping a single row per CDR3 protein. The sample records about 250,000 distinct CDR3 sequences, 15% being singletons. The material sequenced was PBMCs or a T cell subset sorted from them (not recorded which). The receptors stem from an adult woman who had mild COVID-19 (a few samples of this study predate the infection). Cell type and time point are not known. Each CDR3 is given without its conserved first and last residue. Each record gives: J gene, V gene, CDR3 length, CDR3 protein.

TRBJ2-5,TRBV14,14,ASSPLGLAGVGTQY
TRBJ2-1,TRBV5-6,11,ASSLSRGSEQF
TRBJ1-3,TRBV11-2,13,ASSQGGSSRFTIY
TRBJ1-1,TRBV27,13,ASSLLPGANTEAF
TRBJ2-1,TRBV5-1,14,ASSLAASGSSNEQF
TRBJ2-7,TRBV20-1,14,SAQNHHRQGIDEQY
TRBJ2-1,TRBV5-1,14,ASSHGLADTYNEQF
TRBJ1-2,TRBV5-1,14,ASSLGQGQGLDGYT
TRBJ2-7,TRBV3-1,15,ASSQGPGLAGSYEQY
TRBJ2-3,TRBV5-1,11,ASSSEARDTQY
TRBJ2-3,TRBV12-3/TRBV12-4,9,ASEALDTQY
TRBJ1-2,TRBV11-2,13,ASSLGRVFVHGYT
TRBJ2-2,TRBV7-7,13,ASSLAAGFTGELF
TRBJ1-1,TRBV27,13,ASSFRGAKNTEAF
TRBJ2-7,TRBV7-8,13,ASSLAWATSYEQY
TRBJ2-5,TRBV6-2/TRBV6-3,14,ASTPSRDRGRETQY
TRBJ2-1,TRBV18,15,ASSSQGASAPYNEQF
TRBJ2-3,TRBV30,14,AWRGLEPARTDTQY
TRBJ2-5,TRBV9,13,ASSAGQGLTETQY
TRBJ2-2,TRBV27,16,ASSLSRRRLDGTGELF
TRBJ1-1,TRBV5-6,11,ASSLGMNTEAF
TRBJ2-3,TRBV20-1,15,SAGQSGTSVRTDTQY
TRBJ2-7,TRBV5-1,12,ASSSASGGAEQY
TRBJ2-3,TRBV6-2/TRBV6-3,14,ASRPQAGGSTDTQY
TRBJ2-1,TRBV7-6,11,ASSLALANEQF
TRBJ2-5,TRBV19,13,ASSLDSIREETQY
TRBJ2-5,TRBV12-3/TRBV12-4,13,ASSLNQLSSETQY
TRBJ2-1,TRBV5-1,15,ASSLEPGQGGYNEQF
TRBJ2-2,TRBV12-3/TRBV12-4,14,ASSKEAGVLTGELF
TRBJ2-5,TRBV18,11,ASSPGLQETQY
TRBJ2-2,TRBV7-2,13,ASSSTQGNTGELF
TRBJ1-5,TRBV6-1,13,ASSSTQGANQPQH
TRBJ2-5,TRBV7-9,15,ASSFDLETGSWETQY
TRBJ2-3,TRBV10-2,10,ASSETGVAQY
TRBJ2-3,TRBV19,12,ASRGTSHVDTQY
TRBJ1-4,TRBV7-2,12,ASSLTGINEKLF
TRBJ1-1,TRBV10-3,15,AISELQTGRELTEAF
TRBJ2-3,TRBV5-1,14,ASSSQGRGLTDTQY
TRBJ2-5,TRBV27,12,ASRLYSYQETQY
TRBJ2-2,TRBV7-8,14,ASSLGLAVNTGELF
TRBJ2-3,TRBV24-1,12,ATSDQGEADTQY
TRBJ2-7,TRBV23-1,18,ASSQRITGLAGLSSYEQY
TRBJ1-2,TRBV7-8,15,ASSSYSRTWNQDGYT
TRBJ2-7,TRBV6-5,12,ASTRGLGGFEQY
TRBJ1-1,TRBV5-1,10,ASSYFGDEAF
TRBJ2-7,TRBV11-1,13,ASSLQGASSYEQY
TRBJ2-5,TRBV30,12,AWSVRGNGETQY
TRBJ2-4,TRBV5-1,14,ASSLDSSGDKNIQY
TRBJ2-2,TRBV5-1,17,ASSFGLAGGPTNTGELF